This TCR beta chain was sequenced in a study of T cell responses to AZD1222 COVID-19 vaccine (dated by TCRdb to about 2021). In the study overall: AZD1222 recipients whose second dose came at about 4 weeks and those whose second dose came at about 12 weeks were combined into one group, since spike-specific TCR depth and breadth did not differ between the two schedules. A total of 240 or so trial participants underwent TCR sequencing, of whom more than 200 had received two doses of AZD1222 and some 26 had received two doses of the MenACWY control vaccine. Enrollment into the trials was organized by age into subgroups of 18-55, 56-69 and 70-plus years, and those subgroups contained approximately 150, 30 and 60 TCR-sequenced participants, respectively. The investigation overall reported the following: Only six AZD1222 recipients were SARS-CoV-2 seropositive at baseline, limiting conclusions about previously exposed vaccinees. The 56-69-year group was small, and its depth increase did not reach significance, likely because of low power. Reportedly, close to half of the unique spike-specific TCRs recognized epitopes lying outside the regions that are mutated in the B.1.351 and B.1.1.7 variants. Because no day 14 peak-response samples were available, repertoires were characterized only after the peak T cell response. The vaccine-associated CD4 TCRs covered the entire spike protein, and the dominant responses fell in regions 160-218 and 743-854. Most participants were white British and females outnumbered males, and the authors suggested that clonal diversity may have been underestimated. A significant rise in spike-specific TCR breadth and depth was observed after two AZD1222 doses relative to day 0 and relative to MenACWY recipients.

V loses 8 bases, J loses 4 bases, and the germline ends lie 20 bases apart. CDR1 is given as MNHEY and CDR2 as SMNVEV, both from the germline V gene (reference sequence). The CDR3 goes from the cysteine to the phenylalanine over 15 residues. The entry retains the CDR3 DNA only, 45 bases that are in frame from base 1. With regard to this clone: The antigen this receptor binds is unknown. It has no much larger one-base neighbor in the sample; base qualities were not kept.

In light of the paper, this sample's time point label describes: baseline before first vaccination. Vaccinee samples came from UK trials COV001 and COV002, including a single-blind randomized controlled phase 2/3 trial of AZD1222 (ChAdOx1 nCoV-19) in healthy adults. For TCRbeta chain sequencing, PBMC samples from trial participants were taken at day 0 and at day 28 after the second dose. The CDR3 regions of human TCRbeta chains were analyzed by immunosequencing. As for the original processing: Repertoire TCRs were matched against a reference library of SARS-CoV-2-specific TCRs generated with the MIRA antigen-specificity platform. Breadth was defined as the fraction of unique TCRs that were SARS-CoV-2-associated, and depth was defined as the fraction of total T cells that were SARS-CoV-2-associated. Using the MIRA data, every spike-specific TCR was mapped to the spike region that the TCR reacted to and assigned to either a CD4 or a CD8 class. Log10-transformed breadth and depth values were compared by one-way ANOVA with Sidak's multiple comparisons tests. Entries here come from immuneACCESS through TCRdb and include only in-frame sequences with V and J called. Some clones fail to appear in such tables; in the studies checked, an unresolved V gene covers under half of the shortfall, and the cause of the remainder is unknown. V, J and clone size were drawn from that table, and D and trimming were deduced from the DNA. Present in this sample are about 60,000 clones, approximately 83% of which were seen just once. The top ten hold roughly a fifth of the sample.

The sequence was obtained from an adult in good health. The chain is assembled from TRBV27 and TRBJ1-2, and perhaps TRBD1 as D gene, on 5 matching bases. The source was peripheral blood, collected on day 0 of AZD1222 vaccination. The DNA sequence is as follows: TGTGCCAGCCGCTGGGGGGGGAGAGGAAGCTATGGCTACACCTTC. Its translation is CASRWGGRGSYGYTF.